What follows are 23 T cell receptor beta chains derived from one specimen sequenced in a study of persistence of HIV-infected CD4 T cells. The immunoSEQ assay was version 4, run in survey mode. Sequencing used immunoSEQ multiplex PCR; TCRdb keeps in-frame clones, though not all of them. The sample lists over 10,000 clones; 66% were seen once. No antigen has been assigned to these receptors. The stimulus was an HIV-1 Gag 15-mer peptide pool, 1 ug/peptide/mL. Responding CD4+ T cells were sorted by upregulation of both CD40 ligand and CD69. Sequencing used CD4+ T cells sorted from PBMCs after roughly 19-hour stimulation, obtained from a patient who received antiretroviral therapy. The source is an adult man with HIV who was CMV-seropositive.

This clone has a single count. The chain uses TRBV19 and TRBJ1-2; TRBD1 might be the D (6 bases). CDR3 length equals 15 residues. Between the trimmed V and J ends, which lost 7 bases and 2 bases, there was a span of 17 bases. Germline CDR1 LNHDA, CDR2 SQIVND (reference sequence). Here the CDR3 reads CASTHRGGANYGYTF. The CDR3 coding sequence is TGTGCCAGTACCCATAGGGGGGGCGCGAACTATGGCTACACCTTC. Full variable domain (missing parts from reference TRBV19 and TRBJ1-2): DGGITQSPKYLFRKEGQNVTLSCEQNLNHDAMYWYRQDPGQGLRLIYYSQIVNDFQKGDIAEGYSVSREKKESFPLTVTSAQKNPTAFYLCASTHRGGANYGYTFGSGTRLTVV.

V usage is TRBV4-1 and J usage is TRBJ1-2; D may be TRBD1 (6 bases). Deletions cut 1 base from V and 2 bases from J, with 11 bases between. Looked up from germline, CDR1 is MGHRA and CDR2 is YSYEKL. This CDR3 has 15 residues. CDR3 in amino acids: CASSQVQGGNYGYTF. Here the CDR3 DNA reads TGCGCCAGCAGCCAAGTACAGGGAGGAAACTATGGCTACACCTTC.

This chain connects TRBV7-2 to TRBJ2-3; 12 bases fit TRBD2. Germline CDR1 SGHTA, CDR2 FQGNSA. The CDR3 spans 16 residues. J was trimmed by 8 bases and V by 5 bases; bases with no gene match: 11. The CDR3 loop reads CASSQGLAGTYRTQYF. DNA of the CDR3: TGTGCCAGCAGCCAGGGACTAGCGGGCACCTACCGTACGCAGTATTTT.

This chain joins TRBV12-3 or TRBV12-4 and TRBJ1-2, with D hard to call. V was clipped by 3 bases and J by 6 bases, with 8 bases between them. The CDR3 sequence is 12 residues long. The CDR3 protein is CASSFRGNGYTF. For the CDR3, the DNA is TGTGCCAGCAGTTTCCGAGGGAATGGCTACACCTTC.

The chain is built from TRBV29-1 and TRBJ1-2; TRBD1 matches at 7 bases. Germline CDR1 and CDR2: SQVTM and ANQGSEA. After removal of 4 bases from V and 7 bases from J, the junction contained 6 bases not matched to a gene. The CDR3 runs to 12 residues. CDR3 bases: TGCAGCGTTGTCGACAGGGCGCTTGGCTACACCTTC. It is translated as CSVVDRALGYTF.

The J gene is TRBJ2-1, the V gene TRBV18; a possible D gene is TRBD2 (5 bases). This CDR3 comprises 15 residues. V lost 4 bases to trimming and J lost 5 bases, with 15 bases between them. CDR1 KGHSH and CDR2 LQKENI come from the germline V gene. CDR3: CASSQTPGTHNEQFF. In nucleotides, the CDR3 is TGTGCCAGCTCACAAACGCCGGGAACCCACAATGAGCAGTTCTTC.

The chain recombines TRBV11-3 with TRBJ1-6, with unresolved D. Trimming cost V 3 bases and J 10 bases, with 10 bases left between them. The CDR3 is made up of 13 amino acids. Germline CDR1 is SGHNT and CDR2 is YENEEA. The CDR3 coding sequence is TGTGCCAGCAGCTTGAACTTGGGGTCACCCCTCCACTTT. Translation: CASSLNLGSPLHF.

The chain employs TRBV19 and TRBJ1-1; D remains ambiguous. CDR1 and CDR2 from the germline V gene are LNHDA and SQIVND (reference sequence). The V end lost 5 bases, the J end lost 5 bases, and 6 bases lay between the germline ends. This CDR3 is 11 amino acids long. The CDR3 sequence: CASSRWTEAFF. CDR3 nucleotide sequence: TGTGCCAGTAGTCGGTGGACTGAAGCTTTCTTT.

The V call is TRBV12-3 or TRBV12-4, the J call TRBJ2-7, with D hard to call. V shed 3 bases and J shed 2 bases, with 8 bases lying between them. The CDR3 is 13 residues long. The CDR3 nucleotides are TGTGCCAGCAGTTTTGCGGAGACCTACGAGCAGTACTTC. Its translation is CASSFAETYEQYF.

The chain carries TRBV6-6 and TRBJ2-5; D unclear. The length of the CDR3 is 15 residues. Germline values: CDR1 MNHNY, CDR2 SVGAGI (reference sequence). V was clipped by 3 bases and J by 4 bases, with 15 bases between them. The CDR3 is CASSYGGSHGETQYF. CDR3 nucleotide sequence: TGTGCCAGCAGTTATGGTGGTAGTCATGGAGAGACCCAGTACTTC.

This clone was seen once. The chain couples TRBV6-6 to TRBJ2-7; unclear D gene. The germline gives CDR1 MNHNY, CDR2 SVGAGI (reference sequence). The CDR3 totals 13 residues. V gave up 2 bases and J gave up 2 bases, with 7 bases separating them. CDR3 sequence: CASSYDAAYEQYF. The CDR3 DNA reads as TGTGCCAGCAGTTACGACGCAGCCTACGAGCAGTACTTC.

This chain connects TRBV19 to TRBJ2-2, with 7 positions matching TRBD1. CDR3 size: 17 residues. The ends lost 2 bases at V and 3 bases at J; junction bases unmatched: 9. The germline gives CDR1 LNHDA, CDR2 SQIVND (reference sequence). The DNA of the CDR3 is TGTGCCAGTAGTATATCCCTTAGGGGGACAGACACCGGGGAGCTGTTTTTT. It is translated as CASSISLRGTDTGELFF. Drawing the rest from reference TRBV19 and TRBJ2-2, the complete variable domain is DGGITQSPKYLFRKEGQNVTLSCEQNLNHDAMYWYRQDPGQGLRLIYYSQIVNDFQKGDIAEGYSVSREKKESFPLTVTSAQKNPTAFYLCASSISLRGTDTGELFFGEGSRLTVL.

This chain links TRBV19 with TRBJ1-1; D is perhaps TRBD1 (6 bases). Germline V lookup: CDR1 LNHDA, CDR2 SQIVND (reference sequence). V was clipped by 5 bases and J by 12 bases, with 22 bases between them. There are 14 residues in the CDR3. The CDR3 is CASSATGLSQSPFF. The CDR3 DNA reads TGTGCCAGTAGTGCTACAGGGCTCAGCCAGTCACCTTTCTTT.

By frequency in the sample, this clone is medium-sized. The CDR3 sequence: CASSPAYRDSSYEQYF. CDR3 bases: TGTGCCAGCTCACCAGCCTACCGGGACAGCTCCTACGAGCAGTACTTC. The chain joins TRBV18 to TRBJ2-7; 7 nucleotides match TRBD1. Germline CDR1 KGHSH, CDR2 LQKENI. Trimming removed 2 bases from V and 0 bases from J; junction bases left unmatched: 7. This CDR3 contains 16 residues.

V gene TRBV6-2 or TRBV6-3 combines with J gene TRBJ2-7, with D possibly being TRBD2 (6 bases). Germline CDR1 and CDR2: MNHEY and SVGEGT. V lost 4 bases and J 6 bases, leaving 16 bases between the germline ends. The CDR3 runs 14 residues. The DNA for the CDR3 is TGTGCCAGCAGTTGGGCGGCGGGACGGGGCGAGCAGTACTTC. This codes for CASSWAAGRGEQYF.

This clone is labeled large. The J gene is TRBJ2-1, the V gene TRBV9; 7 bases agree with TRBD2. There are 18 residues in the CDR3. V gave up 0 bases and J gave up 4 bases; unmatched junction bases: 13. Germline CDR1 and CDR2: SGDLS and YYNGEE. CDR3 nucleotide sequence: TGTGCCAGCAGCGTAGAGGTAGGGACCGCTAGCGGATACAATGAGCAGTTCTTC. It encodes CASSVEVGTASGYNEQFF. Variable domain in full (rest from reference TRBV9 and TRBJ2-1): DSGVTQTPKHLITATGQRVTLRCSPRSGDLSVYWYQQSLDQGLQFLIQYYNGEERAKGNILERFSAQQFPDLHSELNLSSLELGDSALYFCASSVEVGTASGYNEQFFGPGTRLTVL.

The chain joins TRBV2 to TRBJ1-3, with TRBD1 matching 7 bases. CDR1 is SNHLY, CDR2 FYNNEI, per germline. The CDR3 totals 15 residues. J lost 0 bases, V lost 6 bases, and 5 bases had no gene match. CDR3: CASRTGVFSGNTIYF. CDR3 DNA: TGTGCCAGCAGAACAGGGGTCTTCTCTGGAAACACCATATATTTT.

Only a few counts were recorded for this clone. The chain uses TRBV19 and TRBJ1-2, with a possible D match to TRBD1 (5 bases). V gave up 5 bases and J gave up 2 bases, with 15 bases separating them. The CDR3 extends over 15 amino acids. Germline lookup yields CDR1 LNHDA and CDR2 SQIVND (reference sequence). The CDR3 region is CASSLSGAPNYGYTF. The CDR3 region has the DNA TGTGCCAGTAGTCTGTCCGGGGCGCCAAACTATGGCTACACCTTC.

The rearrangement uses TRBV7-8 and TRBJ1-4; D uncertain. The CDR3 extends over 13 amino acids. V dropped 0 bases and J dropped 8 bases, with 7 bases sitting between them. Germline loops: CDR1 SGHVS, CDR2 FQNEAQ. The CDR3 coding sequence is TGTGCCAGCAGCTTAGCATGGGTAGAAAAACTGTTTTTT. Translation: CASSLAWVEKLFF.

This clone was detected only a few times. The V and J genes are TRBV27 and TRBJ1-1, with a tentative D call TRBD1 (6 bases). V lost 0 bases and J 3 bases, leaving 11 bases between the germline ends. There are 15 residues in the CDR3. CDR1 MNHEY and CDR2 SMNVEV come from the germline V gene (reference sequence). DNA for the CDR3: TGTGCCAGCAGTTTATCAGTCCAGGGGCACACTGAAGCTTTCTTT. Residues: CASSLSVQGHTEAFF.

The chain couples TRBV2 to TRBJ2-2; a weak D match, TRBD2 (6 bases). CDR1 and CDR2 from the germline V gene are SNHLY and FYNNEI. V was shortened by 5 bases and J by 2 bases, with 12 bases between the two germline ends. CDR3 size: 15 residues. This chain's CDR3 is CASSPRTKNTGELFF. CDR3 in DNA: TGTGCCAGCAGTCCTCGGACTAAAAACACCGGGGAGCTGTTTTTT.

The chain carries TRBV19 and TRBJ1-5, with 8 bases fitting TRBD1. This CDR3 region has 18 residues. Germline assignment: CDR1 LNHDA and CDR2 SQIVND (reference sequence). The junction had 14 bases not matched to a gene; V was cut back by 7 bases and J by 0 bases. This CDR3 reads CASKYEGGTGNSNQPQHF. The DNA for the CDR3 is TGTGCCAGTAAATATGAAGGCGGGACAGGTAATAGCAATCAGCCCCAGCATTTT.

This clone was counted a single time. This sequence joins TRBV30 and TRBJ2-7; possibly TRBD1 for D (5 bases). The CDR3 is made up of 15 amino acids. Germline V gene sequence: CDR1 GTSNPN, CDR2 SVGIG (reference sequence). The V end was cut by 0 bases, the J end by 0 bases, with 12 bases between. The CDR3 DNA reads as TGTGCCTGGAGTGTACATTTCGACAGCTCCTACGAGCAGTACTTC. Its protein is CAWSVHFDSSYEQYF.